A single sample gave rise to the 6 T cell receptor beta chains below, sequenced in a study of blood T cell repertoires in COVID-19. Measured with immunoSEQ multiplex PCR; TCRdb has only the in-frame clones, and not every one. The sample has roughly 63,000 clones, about 74% seen once. The sample comprised peripheral blood. These receptors came from a woman of 80 years or more with acute or convalescent COVID-19.

By frequency in the sample, this clone is medium-sized. The chain combines TRBV18 with TRBJ2-1, with TRBD2 matching 8 bases. J was trimmed by 0 bases and V by 3 bases; bases with no gene match: 13. The germline gives CDR1 KGHSH, CDR2 LQKENI. CDR3 length: 19 residues. CDR3 sequence reads: CASSPKRGGRQSSYNEQFF. DNA of the CDR3: TGTGCCAGCTCACCCAAGCGGGGCGGGAGGCAAAGCTCCTACAATGAGCAGTTCTTC.

This clone was observed at least ten times. The J gene is TRBJ2-5, the V gene TRBV7-8; D might be TRBD2 (6 bases). The CDR3 consists of 14 residues. Germline values: CDR1 SGHVS, CDR2 FQNEAQ. V dropped 1 base and J dropped 1 base, with 7 bases sitting between them. Here the CDR3 DNA reads TGTGCCAGCAGCTTAGGGCGGGGCCAAGAGACCCAGTACTTC. Translated: CASSLGRGQETQYF.

The rearrangement uses TRBV9 and TRBJ1-5; the match to TRBD1 covers 8 bases. Trimming at V came to 3 bases and at J to 9 bases, leaving 11 bases not matched to a gene. Germline CDR1 reads SGDLS; CDR2 reads YYNGEE. The CDR3 runs 15 residues. CDR3 DNA sequence: TGTGCCAGCAGCGCGACCGACAGGGGAGATTCGCCCCAGCATTTT. This encodes CASSATDRGDSPQHF.

The V and J genes are TRBV30 and TRBJ1-5; no clear D gene. Deletions cut 0 bases from V and 4 bases from J, with 13 bases between. Germline lookup yields CDR1 GTSNPN and CDR2 SVGIG (reference sequence). This CDR3 spans 15 amino acids. The CDR3 DNA reads TGTGCCTGGAGTGTACTGGACCAGCGGAATCAGCCCCAGCATTTT. Amino acid sequence: CAWSVLDQRNQPQHF. Combining the CDR3 with reference TRBV30 and TRBJ1-5 gives the whole variable domain SQTIHQWPATLVQPVGSPLSLECTVEGTSNPNLYWYRQAAGRGLQLLFYSVGIGQISSEVPQNLSASRPQDRQFILSSKKLLLSDSGFYLCAWSVLDQRNQPQHFGDGTRLSIL.

This clone was found a few times. The chain carries TRBV10-3 and TRBJ2-2; 8 bases agree with TRBD2. V shed 0 bases, J shed 5 bases, and the junction held 11 bases outside the gene matches. The CDR3 totals 18 residues. The V gene's germline CDR1 is ENHRY and CDR2 SYGVKD. The CDR3 loop reads CAISESRGAGGRTGELFF. DNA of the CDR3: TGTGCCATCAGTGAGTCGCGAGGCGCGGGAGGTCGTACCGGGGAGCTGTTTTTT.

The chain recombines TRBV6-2 or TRBV6-3 with TRBJ1-1; 9 positions agree with TRBD1. V trimming: 6 bases; J trimming: 5 bases; junction bases outside the gene matches: 10. This CDR3 contains 15 residues. CDR1 and CDR2 from the germline V gene are MNHEY and SVGEGT. CDR3 in DNA: TGTGCCAGCAGCCGCTCAACAGGGGGCCCTACTGAAGCTTTCTTT. It yields the protein CASSRSTGGPTEAFF.